Reported below is one T cell receptor beta chain. This sample is part of a study of T cell responses to AZD1222 COVID-19 vaccine. The CDR3 length is 13 residues. V gave up 6 bases and J gave up 2 bases; unmatched junction bases: 3. Looked up from germline, CDR1 is MNHEY and CDR2 is SVGEGT. The method was immunoSEQ multiplex PCR; TCRdb's version includes in-frame clones alone and lacks a portion of them. The sample holds roughly 100,000 clones, 70% to 90% seen once. The sample was peripheral blood, taken on day 0 of AZD1222 vaccination. The chain is built from TRBV6-2 or TRBV6-3 and TRBJ1-2; TRBD1 agrees at 7 bases. The receptor comes from an adult in good health. CDR3 amino acids: CASSNRGNYGYTF. DNA of the CDR3: TGTGCCAGCAGCAACAGGGGAAACTATGGCTACACCTTC.